One sample yielded the 5 T cell receptor beta chains listed below, sequenced in a study of siplizumab effects on memory and regulatory T cells. TCRdb's table, derived via immunoSEQ multiplex PCR, lists solely in-frame clones and lacks some. The data contain about 82,000 clones, 87% of them seen just once; the ten biggest clones take up over 1.5%. Sequencing used Tregs sorted from blood. These receptors were taken from a human donor in good health.

This clone was recorded once. The genes are TRBV18 and TRBJ2-1; tentative D call: TRBD1 (5 bases). V lost 3 bases, J lost 1 base, and 10 bases lay in between. This CDR3 region has 15 residues. Germline CDR1 KGHSH, CDR2 LQKENI. As DNA, the CDR3 is TGTGCCAGCTCACCTACAGGCAGTTCCTACAATGAGCAGTTCTTC. As protein: CASSPTGSSYNEQFF.

J is TRBJ2-2 and V is TRBV6-5; D gene unclear. The CDR3 is made up of 13 amino acids. Germline V gene sequence: CDR1 MNHEY, CDR2 SVGAGI. The V gene lost 7 bases and the J gene lost 0 bases, with 6 bases spanning the gap. The CDR3 sequence: CASIAPNTGELFF. The CDR3 DNA reads TGTGCCAGCATAGCTCCGAACACCGGGGAGCTGTTTTTT.

This chain joins TRBV5-1 and TRBJ2-3; the D call may be TRBD1 or TRBD2 (6 bases each). The CDR3 has 14 amino acids. The V gene's germline CDR1 is SGHRS and CDR2 YFSETQ. Trimming shortened V by 4 bases and J by 3 bases, and 12 bases separated the two germline ends. For the CDR3, the DNA is TGCGCCAGCAGCAGGGGGGCAAGAACAGATACGCAGTATTTT. Translated: CASSRGARTDTQYF. Filled out from reference TRBV5-1 and TRBJ2-3, the complete variable domain reads KAGVTQTPRYLIKTRGQQVTLSCSPISGHRSVSWYQQTPGQGLQFLFEYFSETQRNKGNFPGRFSGRQFSNSRSEMNVSTLELGDSALYLCASSRGARTDTQYFGPGTRLTVL.

This chain joins TRBV6-6 and TRBJ1-3, with D perhaps TRBD1 (5 bases). CDR1 and CDR2 from the germline V gene are MNHNY and SVGAGI (reference sequence). Trimming removed 7 bases from V and 2 bases from J, with 9 bases in between. The CDR3 sequence is 13 residues long. CDR3 sequence (DNA): TGTGCCAGCATCCAGGGAACTGGAAACACCATATATTTT. Residues: CASIQGTGNTIYF.

This clone turned up a few times. The rearrangement uses TRBV27 and TRBJ1-4; 10 bases line up with TRBD1. Germline assignment: CDR1 MNHEY and CDR2 SMNVEV (reference sequence). The CDR3 has 12 residues. Germline trimming cut 8 bases from V and 7 bases from J; bases unmatched to any gene: 1. The CDR3 coding sequence is TGTGCCAGCCGGGACAGGGGTGAAAAACTGTTTTTT. It translates to CASRDRGEKLFF.